This T cell receptor beta chain comes out of a study of blood T cell repertoires in COVID-19. Study overall: The cDNA or gDNA used as material had been derived from T cells, B-cell-depleted T cells, or PBMCs.

Sequencing was performed with immunoSEQ multiplex PCR; in TCRdb, only in-frame clones are kept and a portion is missing. The table records 180,000 or so clones, over 75% of them present only once. Germline CDR1 SEHNR, CDR2 FQNEAQ (reference sequence). CDR3 length: 16 residues. V trimming: 4 bases; J trimming: 6 bases; junction bases outside the gene matches: 8. The V gene is TRBV7-9, the J gene TRBJ2-3, with 12 bases aligning to TRBD2. Sequencing was carried out using PBMCs or T cells enriched from blood (not recorded which). The receptor was derived from a man between 50 and 59 years old who had recovered from COVID-19. The CDR3 spells CASSSRLAGAGDTQYF. CDR3 in DNA: TGTGCCAGCAGCTCGAGACTAGCGGGGGCGGGGGATACGCAGTATTTT.